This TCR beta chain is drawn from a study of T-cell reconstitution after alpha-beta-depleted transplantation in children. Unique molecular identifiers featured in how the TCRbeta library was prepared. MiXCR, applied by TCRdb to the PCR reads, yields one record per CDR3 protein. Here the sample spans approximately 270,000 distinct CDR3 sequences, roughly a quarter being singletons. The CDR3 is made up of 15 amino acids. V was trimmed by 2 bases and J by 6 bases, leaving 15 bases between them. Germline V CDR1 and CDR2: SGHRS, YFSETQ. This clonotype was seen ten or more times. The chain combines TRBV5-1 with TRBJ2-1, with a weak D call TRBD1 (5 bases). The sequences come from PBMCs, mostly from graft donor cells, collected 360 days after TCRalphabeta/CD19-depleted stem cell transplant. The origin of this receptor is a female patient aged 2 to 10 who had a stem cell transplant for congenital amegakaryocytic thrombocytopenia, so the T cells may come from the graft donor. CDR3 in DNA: TGCGCCAGCAGCTTACAGGCAGGGTACGTCAATGAGCAGTTCTTC. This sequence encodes CASSLQAGYVNEQFF.